The clone carrying this T cell receptor beta chain has a count of ten or more. The CDR3 spans 14 residues. Deletions cut 3 bases from V and 2 bases from J, with 9 bases between. Germline V gene data show CDR1 as WNHNN and CDR2 as SYGVQD (reference sequence). RNA transcripts were the template for amplifying TCR beta CDR3 regions. With the HTBI primer set, the TCR CDR3 went through a first round of RT-PCR. MiXCR, applied by TCRdb to the multiplex PCR reads, yields one record per CDR3 protein. The repertoire holds about 350,000 distinct CDR3 sequences, with approximately 15% as singletons. The source of the sample is a study of T cells in Graves' hyperthyroidism and ophthalmopathy. Patients aged 18 to 65 had newly diagnosed hyperthyroidism that had lasted under 2 months.

Specimen: blood. The chain links TRBV10-1 to TRBJ2-3, with D perhaps TRBD2 (5 bases). The source of this sequence is a woman aged 25 to 45 with Graves' hyperthyroidism. The CDR3 sequence: CASSENGITDTQYF. The CDR3 DNA follows: TGCGCCAGCAGTGAAAACGGGATCACAGATACGCAGTATTTT.